The clone carrying this T cell receptor (beta chain) was detected many times. Its antigen is undetermined. V was trimmed by 5 bases and J by 3 bases, leaving 8 bases between them. The CDR3 consists of 12 residues. Making the bulk TCR libraries relied on previously described methods and listed TCR primers. One entry per CDR3 protein, called by TCRdb with MiXCR from the PCR reads. The data hold 300,000 to 400,000 distinct CDR3 sequences, with 20% to 25% observed a single time. This specimen comes from a study of molecular identifiers for immune sequencing clone quantification. Study findings and constraints: In cases of identical TCR molecules sharing a barcode, highly expanded clone sizes could be underestimated. Detecting spiked Jurkat TCR RNA from one cell among about a million naive cells was reportedly possible.

The chain has TRBV12-3 or TRBV12-4 and TRBJ2-7; D is possibly TRBD2 (6 bases). This receptor was obtained from a human donor in good health. Some libraries in this study had Jurkat cell RNA spiked in. The sample comprised naive CD8+ T cells from blood, with Jurkat cell RNA spiked in. Stated subset: FACS-sorted CD8+CD4-CCR7+CD45RA+ naive T cells. This chain's CDR3 is CASSPGLYEQYF. The CDR3 DNA reads TGTGCCAGCAGTCCGGGACTCTACGAGCAGTACTTC.